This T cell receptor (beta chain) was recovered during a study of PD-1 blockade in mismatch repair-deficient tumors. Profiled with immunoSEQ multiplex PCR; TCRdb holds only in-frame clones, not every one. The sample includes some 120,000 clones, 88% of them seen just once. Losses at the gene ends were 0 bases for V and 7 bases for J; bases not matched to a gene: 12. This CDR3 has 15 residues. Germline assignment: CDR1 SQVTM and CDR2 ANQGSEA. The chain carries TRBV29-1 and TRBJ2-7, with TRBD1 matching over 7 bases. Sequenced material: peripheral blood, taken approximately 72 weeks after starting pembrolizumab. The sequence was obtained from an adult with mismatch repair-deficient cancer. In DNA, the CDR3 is TGCAGCGTTGAAGACTCGGGACAGAGAGACGGAGAGCAGTACTTC. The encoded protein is CSVEDSGQRDGEQYF.